These 24 T cell receptor beta chains were all obtained from the same sample, sequenced in a study of blood T cell repertoires in COVID-19. Produced via immunoSEQ multiplex PCR; TCRdb's table is partial and in-frame only. The data show 75,000 to 90,000 clones, more than 80% seen once. What was sequenced was peripheral blood. Receptors originate from a woman aged 65 to 85 with acute or convalescent COVID-19.

This clone was counted between two and nine times. The rearrangement joins TRBV19 to TRBJ1-5, with a weak D call TRBD1 (5 bases). Trimming removed 0 bases from V and 9 bases from J, with 21 bases in between. Germline V gene lookup returns CDR1 LNHDA and CDR2 SQIVND (reference sequence). The CDR3 runs 17 residues. CDR3 sequence (DNA): TGTGCCAGTAGTATAGACTCATGGGGCGCAGGGCAGGGGCCCCAGCATTTT. It yields the protein CASSIDSWGAGQGPQHF.

The J gene is TRBJ1-5, the V gene TRBV7-2; no reliable D call. Germline lookup yields CDR1 SGHTA and CDR2 FQGNSA. The CDR3 runs 14 residues. V lost 5 bases and J lost 2, with 10 bases in between. The CDR3 DNA follows: TGTGCCAGCAGCCCAGGAGGTGGCAATCAGCCCCAGCATTTT. Protein sequence: CASSPGGGNQPQHF.

The V gene is TRBV11-2, the J gene TRBJ2-5, with 9 bases fitting TRBD1. V trimming: 8 bases; J trimming: 0 bases; junction bases outside the gene matches: 7. CDR3 length: 15 amino acids. Looked up from germline, CDR1 is SGHAT and CDR2 is FQNNGV. The CDR3 sequence is CASGPGTGNQETQYF. Here the CDR3 DNA reads TGTGCCAGCGGCCCGGGGACAGGGAACCAAGAGACCCAGTACTTC.

The chain has TRBV28 and TRBJ1-4; D may be TRBD1 (6 bases). Germline assignment: CDR1 MDHEN and CDR2 SYDVKM. Trimming shortened V by 8 bases and J by 7 bases, and 17 bases separated the two germline ends. CDR3 size: 14 residues. CDR3 in DNA: TGTGCCAGCTGCTTCACACAGGGAGCTGAAAAACTGTTTTTT. Protein: CASCFTQGAEKLFF.

V gene TRBV7-8 combines with J gene TRBJ2-2, with 8 bases lining up with TRBD1. Looked up from germline, CDR1 is SGHVS and CDR2 is FQNEAQ. The CDR3 covers 16 residues. Trimming took 5 bases from V and 3 from J; bases not matched to a gene: 8. The CDR3 protein is CASSPLQTGDTGELFF. In nucleotides, the CDR3 is TGTGCCAGCAGCCCACTGCAGACAGGGGACACCGGGGAGCTGTTTTTT.

The sample holds one count of this clone. V and J are TRBV11-2 and TRBJ1-1, with TRBD1 matching 9 bases. The CDR3 covers 14 residues. V lost 4 bases, J lost 9 bases, and 9 bases stayed unmatched. CDR1 is SGHAT, CDR2 FQNNGV, per germline. The CDR3 bases are TGTGCCAGCAGCTCCCGGGACAGGGTTTACAAAGCTTTCTTT. Protein product: CASSSRDRVYKAFF.

V usage is TRBV9 and J usage is TRBJ2-2, with TRBD1 matching over 11 bases. The germline gives CDR1 SGDLS, CDR2 YYNGEE. CDR3 length equals 16 residues. V shed 4 bases, J shed 5 bases, and the junction held 7 bases outside the gene matches. The CDR3 nucleotides read TGTGCCAGCAGCCTCTTGGGACAGGGGGAAACCGGGGAGCTGTTTTTT. It is translated as CASSLLGQGETGELFF.

This rearrangement joins TRBV18 to TRBJ1-5; 8 nucleotides align to TRBD1. V lost 3 bases to trimming and J lost 8 bases; unmatched junction nucleotides: 3. The CDR3 runs 13 residues. Germline CDR1 is KGHSH and CDR2 is LQKENI. Here the CDR3 reads CASSPSTGEPQHF. DNA for the CDR3: TGTGCCAGCTCACCGTCGACAGGGGAGCCCCAGCATTTT.

The genes are TRBV2 and TRBJ1-5; D remains unclear. From germline, CDR1 is SNHLY and CDR2 FYNNEI. The CDR3 loop spans 14 amino acids. The V end was cut by 6 bases, the J end by 1 base, with 10 bases between. The CDR3 sequence: CASSHTRSNQPQHF. The CDR3 nucleotides are TGTGCCAGCAGCCATACAAGAAGCAATCAGCCCCAGCATTTT.

This chain links TRBV29-1 with TRBJ2-2; 10 bases are a match to TRBD2. The length of the CDR3 is 16 residues. The germline V gene encodes CDR1 SQVTM and CDR2 ANQGSEA. V shed 4 bases, J shed 4 bases, and the junction held 9 bases outside the gene matches. The chain's CDR3 is CSVGQRGGRRTGELFF. CDR3 sequence (DNA): TGCAGCGTTGGCCAGCGGGGGGGCCGGCGCACCGGGGAGCTGTTTTTT.

J is TRBJ1-4 and V is TRBV7-2; D gene unclear. Trimming cost V 2 bases and J 5 bases, with 6 bases left between them. CDR1 and CDR2 (germline): SGHTA, FQGNSA. This CDR3 has 13 amino acids. The CDR3 region is CASSLSQNEKLFF. DNA of the CDR3: TGTGCCAGCAGCTTAAGTCAGAATGAAAAACTGTTTTTT. The whole variable domain, remainder taken from reference TRBV7-2 and TRBJ1-4, is GAGVSQSPSNKVTEKGKDVELRCDPISGHTALYWYRQSLGQGLEFLIYFQGNSAPDKSGLPSDRFSAERTGGSVSTLTIQRTQQEDSAVYLCASSLSQNEKLFFGSGTQLSVL.

The chain links TRBV21-1 to TRBJ1-1; the DNA was not compared with TRBD1, the D call given in the table. TRBV21-1 represents a pseudogene. The CDR3 covers 15 residues. CDR3 coding DNA: TGTGCCAGCAGGACGTCCCTACAGGGGCACACTGAAGCTTTCTTT. It encodes CASRTSLQGHTEAFF.

The gene calls are TRBV27 and TRBJ1-2; tentatively, D is TRBD1 (5 bases). Germline CDR1 MNHEY, CDR2 SMNVEV (reference sequence). The V gene lost 5 bases and the J gene lost 8 bases, with 12 bases spanning the gap. The CDR3 has 12 residues. For the CDR3, the DNA is TGTGCCAGCAGTCCGGGGGGGGTGGGCTACACCTTC. It translates to CASSPGGVGYTF.

The chain joins TRBV6-5 to TRBJ1-1; perhaps TRBD1 as D (5 bases). Germline V gives CDR1 MNHEY, CDR2 SVGAGI. The V end was cut by 0 bases, the J end by 1 base, with 9 bases between. There are 15 residues in the CDR3. The CDR3 coding sequence is TGTGCCAGCAGTTACTCTCCGGGGGGGAACACTGAAGCTTTCTTT. Its protein is CASSYSPGGNTEAFF.

The CDR3 loop is CATSDPLGRDRYTGELFF. The CDR3, as DNA: TGTGCCACCAGTGATCCCCTGGGTAGGGACAGGTACACCGGGGAGCTGTTTTTT. The V and J genes are TRBV24-1 and TRBJ2-2; 8 positions agree with TRBD1. In germline, CDR1 is KGHDR, CDR2 SFDVKD. The CDR3 sequence is 18 residues long. Unmatched junction bases numbered 11, after V lost 3 bases and J lost 3 bases.

The V gene is TRBV6-5, the J gene TRBJ2-7, with TRBD2 identical over 10 bases. V shed 7 bases and J 3 bases; nucleotides not matched to a gene: 9. The CDR3 consists of 15 residues. CDR1 is MNHEY and CDR2 is SVGAGI in the germline V gene. This CDR3 is CASTQLAGQLYEQYF. The CDR3 bases are TGTGCCAGCACCCAACTAGCGGGGCAACTCTACGAGCAGTACTTC.

J is TRBJ2-1 and V is TRBV7-6; TRBD1 matches at 8 bases. The CDR3 contains 17 residues. CDR1 SGHVS and CDR2 FNYEAQ come from the germline V gene. The ends lost 2 bases at V and 3 bases at J; junction bases unmatched: 9. DNA of the CDR3: TGTGCCAGCAGCTTATCATCGGGCGGGACAGGCTACAATGAGCAGTTCTTC. This codes for CASSLSSGGTGYNEQFF.

This rearrangement joins TRBV6-6 to TRBJ2-6; perhaps TRBD2 as D (6 bases). CDR1 MNHNY and CDR2 SVGAGI come from the germline V gene (reference sequence). The CDR3 spans 15 residues. V gave up 2 bases and J gave up 2 bases, with 7 bases separating them. This CDR3 reads CASSYGGTGANVLTF. The CDR3 DNA follows: TGTGCCAGCAGTTACGGGGGGACTGGGGCCAACGTCCTGACTTTC.

This clone was counted a few times. The rearrangement uses TRBV4-3 and TRBJ1-5; tentative D call: TRBD1 (5 bases). This CDR3 contains 15 residues. Per germline, CDR1 LGHNA and CDR2 YSLEER. V lost 4 bases and J 5 bases, leaving 15 bases between the germline ends. This CDR3 reads CASSRSTGSDQPQHF. CDR3 bases: TGCGCCAGCAGCCGATCAACAGGCTCTGATCAGCCCCAGCATTTT.

The V and J genes are TRBV4-3 and TRBJ2-1, with TRBD2 matching 8 bases. The CDR3 extends over 19 amino acids. Per germline, CDR1 LGHNA and CDR2 YSLEER. V lost 1 base and J lost 0; bases outside the gene matches: 11. The CDR3 bases are TGCGCCAGCAGCCAAGGCCATTCGGGGGGGCCGCTCTCCTACAATGAGCAGTTCTTC. Encoded protein: CASSQGHSGGPLSYNEQFF.

The V and J genes are TRBV29-1 and TRBJ1-2; D gene unclear. The CDR3 has 10 residues. Looked up from germline, CDR1 is SQVTM and CDR2 is ANQGSEA. The germline V and J ends were trimmed by 7 bases and 8 bases, with 11 bases remaining between them. CDR3 in amino acids: CSAQAGGYTF. The CDR3 DNA is TGCAGCGCGCAGGCCGGAGGCTACACCTTC. The variable domain in full, with the rest retrieved from reference TRBV29-1 and TRBJ1-2, is SAVISQKPSRDICQRGTSLTIQCQVDSQVTMMFWYRQQPGQSLTLIATANQGSEATYESGFVIDKFPISRPNLTFSTLTVSNMSPEDSSIYLCSAQAGGYTFGSGTRLTVV.

This clone came up a few times. The genes are TRBV9 and TRBJ2-5; 7 bases line up with TRBD2. Germline V gene sequence: CDR1 SGDLS, CDR2 YYNGEE. The CDR3 is 15 amino acids. Germline trimming cut 0 bases from V and 1 base from J; bases unmatched to any gene: 3. The chain's CDR3 is CASSVGGGLQETQYF. CDR3 sequence (DNA): TGTGCCAGCAGCGTAGGGGGAGGGCTCCAAGAGACCCAGTACTTC. The variable domain in full, completed from reference TRBV9 and TRBJ2-5, reads DSGVTQTPKHLITATGQRVTLRCSPRSGDLSVYWYQQSLDQGLQFLIQYYNGEERAKGNILERFSAQQFPDLHSELNLSSLELGDSALYFCASSVGGGLQETQYFGPGTRLLVL.

The chain carries TRBV7-8 and TRBJ2-2; 13 bases align to TRBD2. The CDR3 consists of 16 residues. In germline, CDR1 is SGHVS, CDR2 FQNEAQ. V gave up 5 bases and J gave up 6 bases; unmatched junction bases: 6. In DNA form, the CDR3 reads TGTGCCAGCAGCCCGGCAGGACTAGCGGGGGCCGGGGAGCTGTTTTTT. Amino acid sequence: CASSPAGLAGAGELFF. Filled out from reference TRBV7-8 and TRBJ2-2, the complete variable domain reads GAGVSQSPRYKVAKRGQDVALRCDPISGHVSLFWYQQALGQGPEFLTYFQNEAQLDKSGLPSDRFFAERPEGSVSTLKIQRTQQEDSAVYLCASSPAGLAGAGELFFGEGSRLTVL.

V gene TRBV6-2 or TRBV6-3 combines with J gene TRBJ2-2; a weak D match, TRBD2 (6 bases). Per germline, CDR1 MNHEY and CDR2 SVGEGT. CDR3 length: 14 amino acids. Trimming removed 4 bases from V and 7 bases from J, with 13 bases in between. The CDR3: CASSSLALGGELFF. The CDR3 bases are TGTGCCAGCAGTTCCCTAGCGTTAGGCGGGGAGCTGTTTTTT.